This T cell receptor beta chain was sequenced in a study of T cell changes during pregnancy in multiple sclerosis (dated by TCRdb to the late 2010s). Regarding the research as a whole: The study examined how the T cell repertoire changed over the course of pregnancy in women with multiple sclerosis.

Turning to this clone: The target of this receptor is not known. No quality values exist for individual bases; no much larger clone is one base distant.

Libraries came from the immunoSEQ multiplex PCR assay. What TCRdb holds here is the immuneACCESS table cut down to in-frame rearrangements. Part of the clones is not present; checked against another copy, under half of the missing clones reflect an unresolved V gene, and the others are unexplained. The sample table lists around 70,000 clones, roughly 94% of them with a count of one. The ten largest account for 0.5% to 0.65% of the sample. Cut back by 5 bases and 3 bases, the V and J ends lie 17 bases apart. The germline V gene provides CDR1 SGHTA and CDR2 FQGNSA. Measured from the cysteine to the phenylalanine, the CDR3 is 16 residues long. The sequence is cut down to CDR3 DNA, 48 bases in frame from base 1.

The TCR comes from a female donor with multiple sclerosis, enrolled in a pregnancy study. The sequencing here drew on peripheral blood, taken in the third trimester of pregnancy. The rearranged chain carries TRBV7-2 and TRBJ2-1; matching of 6 bases hints at TRBD2 as the D gene. The CDR3 loop reads CASSPTHQGLYNEQFF. The base sequence is TGTGCCAGCAGCCCAACTCACCAGGGACTCTACAATGAGCAGTTCTTC.